The 23 T cell receptor beta chains below all came from one sample that was sequenced in a study of T cell clusters in autoimmune cytopenias. TRB rearrangements were amplified by touch-down multiplex PCR with mixed TRB-A/B primers. Each CDR3 protein gets one entry in TCRdb, which reprocessed the multiplex PCR reads and gives no DNA. Its listing shows under 8,000 distinct CDR3 sequences. TRB amplification used approximately 250 ng of peripheral blood genomic DNA. The same sample was also studied in work on T cell repertoires in aging, cancer and after chemotherapy.

The sequencing input was peripheral blood. Source of these receptors: a human donor in good health.

This clonotype is identified as medium-sized (0.01 to 0.1%) from frequency. The rearrangement joins TRBV29-1 to TRBJ1-4; TCRdb's D call of TRBD1 is untestable without DNA. There are 15 residues in the CDR3. Germline assignment: CDR1 SQVTM and CDR2 ANQGSEA. The CDR3 sequence is CSVEDLKGANEKLFF.

This clonotype ranks as medium-sized in terms of frequency. The chain combines TRBV7-2 with TRBJ2-5; lacking DNA, the TRBD2 call made by TCRdb goes unchecked. Germline V CDR1 and CDR2: SGHTA, FQGNSA. The CDR3 has 14 residues. The CDR3 is CASSVTSGVETQYF.

The chain has TRBV5-1 and TRBJ2-3; TCRdb names TRBD1, which stays unverified in the absence of DNA. The CDR3 is made up of 14 amino acids. Germline CDR1 SGHRS, CDR2 YFSETQ. CDR3 sequence: CASSYRAITDTQYF.

The chain carries TRBV14 and TRBJ2-5. The germline V gene has CDR1 SGHDN and CDR2 FVKESK. The CDR3 totals 15 residues. CDR3 amino acids: CASRATSKTKETQYF.

The gene calls are TRBV18 and TRBJ2-7; the TRBD1 assignment by TCRdb is unverifiable without DNA. Looked up from germline, CDR1 is KGHSH and CDR2 is LQKENI. CDR3 size: 12 residues. CDR3 loop: CASSPRDDEQYF.

The chain is built from TRBV5-5 and TRBJ1-3; as DNA is missing, the TRBD1 call by TCRdb cannot be tested. The germline gives CDR1 SGHKS, CDR2 YYEKEE (reference sequence). The length of the CDR3 is 16 residues. This chain's CDR3 is CASSLDSGPAGNTIYF.

V gene TRBV6-1 combines with J gene TRBJ2-5; the D call from TCRdb, TRBD2, cannot be confirmed without DNA. Looked up from germline, CDR1 is MNHNS and CDR2 is SASEGT. The CDR3 contains 15 residues. The CDR3 reads CASSKNGRGVETQYF.

The V and J genes are TRBV5-1 and TRBJ2-1. The CDR3 consists of 14 residues. Germline V gene data show CDR1 as SGHRS and CDR2 as YFSETQ. CDR3 protein: CASSLGGITYEQFF.

V gene TRBV5-6 combines with J gene TRBJ2-7. The germline V gene encodes CDR1 SGHDT and CDR2 YYEEEE. The CDR3 runs 15 residues. The chain's CDR3 is CASSLVMAGDYEQYF.

This clonotype is called medium-sized based on its frequency. CDR3 protein: CASSRGQGQTQYF. The chain uses TRBV18 and TRBJ2-3; the D gene TCRdb calls, TRBD1, cannot be checked with no DNA. The V gene's germline CDR1 is KGHSH and CDR2 LQKENI. The CDR3 is 13 residues long.

The chain is built from TRBV5-6 and TRBJ1-2; no DNA is available, so the TRBD1 call from TCRdb remains unchecked. This CDR3 is built from 14 residues. Germline V gene sequence: CDR1 SGHDT, CDR2 YYEEEE. The CDR3 reads CASSGRDRSFGYTF.

This clonotype shows up as medium-sized by frequency. V usage is TRBV29-1 and J usage is TRBJ2-6; TCRdb outputs TRBD1, but without DNA this stays unchecked. The length of the CDR3 is 15 residues. From germline, CDR1 is SQVTM and CDR2 ANQGSEA. The CDR3 loop is CSVDGGTSGANVLTF.

The chain employs TRBV23-1 and TRBJ1-2; the D call from TCRdb, TRBD1, cannot be confirmed without DNA. TRBV23-1 is recorded as an ORF, its role being uncertain. This CDR3 has 14 residues. The CDR3 loop is CASTAGWSWLGYTF.

The chain has TRBV7-2 and TRBJ1-4; the TRBD1 assignment by TCRdb is unverifiable without DNA. The CDR3 spans 16 residues. The germline gives CDR1 SGHTA, CDR2 FQGNSA. The CDR3 reads CASSSRTGARGEKLFF.

This clonotype shows up as medium-sized by frequency. This chain links TRBV5-5 with TRBJ2-1; without DNA, the TCRdb call of TRBD2 cannot be checked. CDR3 length: 15 amino acids. Per the germline V gene, CDR1 is SGHKS and CDR2 is YYEKEE (reference sequence). CDR3 protein: CASSLSGGVRNEQFF.

The V call is TRBV20-1, the J call TRBJ1-4; the TRBD1 assignment by TCRdb is unverifiable without DNA. This CDR3 has 15 amino acids. Germline-derived CDR1 and CDR2 are DFQATT and SNEGSKA (reference sequence). CDR3 loop: CSAREGETDREKLFF.

V usage is TRBV6-2 or TRBV6-3 and J usage is TRBJ2-1; TCRdb's D gene call, TRBD2, goes unchecked for lack of DNA. The CDR3 is 15 amino acids. Germline V gene lookup returns CDR1 MNHEY and CDR2 SVGEGT. This CDR3 reads CASNFGRISYNEQFF.

The V gene is TRBV30, the J gene TRBJ1-2; TCRdb returns TRBD1, unconfirmable since there is no DNA. This CDR3 is built from 15 residues. CDR1 and CDR2 (germline): GTSNPN, SVGIG (reference sequence). The CDR3 here is CAWSVLWGTNYGYTF.

The rearrangement uses TRBV28 and TRBJ2-2; the D call from TCRdb, TRBD1, cannot be confirmed without DNA. Germline V CDR1 and CDR2: MDHEN, SYDVKM. CDR3 length equals 13 residues. The CDR3 protein is CGSTGPNTGELFF.

The CDR3 is CASSLAEGAREKLFF. This rearrangement joins TRBV5-1 to TRBJ1-4; TCRdb picks TRBD1, but there is no DNA to check that call. The CDR3 has 15 amino acids. CDR1 is SGHRS, CDR2 YFSETQ, per germline.

The chain joins TRBV5-1 to TRBJ1-4; there is no DNA to check the TCRdb D call of TRBD1. In germline, CDR1 is SGHRS, CDR2 YFSETQ. The CDR3 totals 16 residues. The CDR3 is CASSLAPGQGDEKLFF. Based on the CDR3 plus reference TRBV5-1 and TRBJ1-4, the full variable domain is KAGVTQTPRYLIKTRGQQVTLSCSPISGHRSVSWYQQTPGQGLQFLFEYFSETQRNKGNFPGRFSGRQFSNSRSEMNVSTLELGDSALYLCASSLAPGQGDEKLFFGSGTQLSVL.

This rearrangement joins TRBV7-2 to TRBJ2-3; the D call from TCRdb, TRBD1, cannot be confirmed without DNA. There are 16 residues in the CDR3. From germline, CDR1 is SGHTA and CDR2 FQGNSA. CDR3 region: CASSPWQPRGTDTQYF.

This chain connects TRBV11-2 to TRBJ2-7; TCRdb proposes TRBD1, but this gene call is untestable without DNA. In germline, CDR1 is SGHAT, CDR2 FQNNGV. This CDR3 contains 14 residues. CDR3 protein: CASSPGAGPYEQYF.